The entry below gives a single T cell receptor beta chain sequence along with its context. CDR1 and CDR2 from the germline V gene are SGHRS and YFSETQ. The CDR3 contains 15 residues. With 4 bases clipped from V and 9 bases from J, the junction kept 10 bases outside the gene matches. Clones were sequenced by immunoSEQ multiplex PCR, and TCRdb holds only the in-frame ones, with some missing. This sample has more than 30,000 clones, with around 32% found just once. The sample's treatment: randomized to nivolumab then ipilimumab (arm A) or the reverse (arm B). The data are from a study of sequential checkpoint blockade in melanoma. Study background: First-line arms were nivolumab then ipilimumab, or the reverse, randomized 1:1. 75 to 95 pretreatment tumor DNA samples were TCRβ immunosequenced.

This material consisted of tumor tissue (inferred from file names), taken from a patient given nivolumab and ipilimumab in sequence. The receptor's source is a human donor with melanoma. This chain links TRBV5-1 with TRBJ2-1, with 10 bases fitting TRBD2. The DNA of the CDR3 is TGCGCCAGCAGCCCTCGGCTAGCGGGAGAGGGTGAGCAGTTCTTC. Its protein is CASSPRLAGEGEQFF.